Following are 3 T cell receptor beta chains from one sample sequenced in a study of cytomegalovirus exposure and HLA in healthy donors. PCR involved 60 Vbeta and 13 Jbeta primers. Measured with immunoSEQ multiplex PCR; TCRdb has only the in-frame clones, and not every one. This table has 55,000 to 65,000 clones, about 72% appearing once. The sequencing sample was made of PBMCs. These receptors were obtained from a woman in her thirties or forties in good health and CMV-seropositive.

DNA for the CDR3: TGTGCCAGTAGTAGTTCTGGGACAGGCGGACAGCCCCAGCATTTT. Its protein product is CASSSSGTGGQPQHF. The chain employs TRBV19 and TRBJ1-5; 8 bases line up with TRBD1. The CDR3 is 15 residues long. CDR1 and CDR2 (germline): LNHDA, SQIVND (reference sequence). V gave up 4 bases and J gave up 7 bases; unmatched junction bases: 9.

The V gene is TRBV2, the J gene TRBJ2-5; D not resolved. The J call may not be correct, given that the DNA end is closer to TRBJ2-7. CDR1 and CDR2 from the germline V gene are SNHLY and FYNNEI. The CDR3 has 15 residues. The DNA of the CDR3 is TGTGCCAGCAGTGATTCGGGTAACGCAGACTACGAGCAGTACTTC. Its protein product is CASSDSGNADYEQYF.

The chain couples TRBV6-1 to TRBJ1-2, with 7 bases aligning to TRBD1. CDR3 length: 13 residues. Germline V gene sequence: CDR1 MNHNS, CDR2 SASEGT. The V gene end was trimmed by 4 bases and the J gene end by 3 bases; junction bases not matched to a gene: 2. CDR3 nucleotide sequence: TGTGCCAGCAGTGCCGGGACAGACTATGGCTACACCTTC. Translated: CASSAGTDYGYTF.